This T cell receptor beta chain was identified in a study of T-cell reconstitution after alpha-beta-depleted transplantation in children. Regarding the study as a whole: Diversity of TCRbeta at day 60 was high in some patients, arising from surviving recipient T cells and thymic progenitors. Diversity and T-cell counts at one year after transplant derived mostly from new T cells. Several hundred expanded graft clones reportedly were the source of alpha-beta T cells about two months after transplant.

Unique molecular identifiers were used in preparing the TCRbeta library. One entry per CDR3 protein, called by TCRdb with MiXCR from the PCR reads. This table holds roughly 490,000 distinct CDR3 sequences, over 9.5% found once. This clonotype has a count of ten or more. The target antigen is unknown. The specimen was PBMCs, mostly from graft donor cells, collected 180 days after TCRalphabeta/CD19-depleted stem cell transplant. The sequence derives from a female patient aged 2-10 years who had a stem cell transplant for aplastic anemia, so the T cells may come from the graft donor.

The CDR3 sequence: CASTIRAASGNTIYF. As DNA, the CDR3 is TGTGCCAGCACCATACGGGCAGCTTCTGGAAACACCATATATTTT. V usage is TRBV12-3 or TRBV12-4 and J usage is TRBJ1-3; no definite D call. The CDR3 consists of 15 residues. The V end lost 7 bases, the J end lost 1 base, and 14 bases lay between the germline ends.